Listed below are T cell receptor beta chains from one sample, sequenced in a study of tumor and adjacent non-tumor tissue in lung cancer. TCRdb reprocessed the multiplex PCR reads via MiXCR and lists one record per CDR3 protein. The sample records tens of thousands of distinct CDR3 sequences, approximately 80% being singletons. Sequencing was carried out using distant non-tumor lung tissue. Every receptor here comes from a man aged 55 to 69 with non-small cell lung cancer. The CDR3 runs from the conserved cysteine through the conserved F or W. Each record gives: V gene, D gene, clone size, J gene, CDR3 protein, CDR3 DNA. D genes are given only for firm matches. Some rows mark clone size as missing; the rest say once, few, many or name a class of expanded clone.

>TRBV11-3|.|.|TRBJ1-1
CAINTHGRNTEAFF
TGTGCCATCAACACACATGGACGAAACACTGAAGCTTTCTTT
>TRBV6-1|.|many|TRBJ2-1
CASSSDGLLSYNEQFF
TGTGCCAGCAGCTCAGACGGATTGCTTTCCTACAATGAGCAGTTCTTC
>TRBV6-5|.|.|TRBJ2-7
CVTHSSYEQYF
TGTGTCACGCACAGCTCCTACGAGCAATACTTC
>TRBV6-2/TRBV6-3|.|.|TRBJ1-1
CVNSYPYGNTETFF
TGTGTCAACAGTTACCCCTACGGGAATACTGAAACTTTCTTT
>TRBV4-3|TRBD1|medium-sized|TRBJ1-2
CASSQEQGNYGYTF
TGCGCCAGCAGCCAAGAACAGGGGAACTATGGCTACACCTTC
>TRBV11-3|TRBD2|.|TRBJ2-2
CASSSPGAGGYRGGELFF
TGTGCCAGCAGCTCCCCGGGAGCGGGAGGATACAGAGGCGGGGAGCTGTTTTTC
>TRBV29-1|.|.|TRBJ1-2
CGVDRSGIHHGYTF
TGCGGCGTTGATAGGTCAGGGATTCACCATGGCTACACCTTC
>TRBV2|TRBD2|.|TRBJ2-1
CASSGGTSGSRGEQFF
TGTGCCAGCAGCGGGGGGACTAGCGGGAGCCGGGGTGAGCAGTTCTTC
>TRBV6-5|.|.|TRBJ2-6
CASSLVVASSWANVLTF
TGTGCCAGCAGCCTAGTGGTAGCCAGCTCTTGGGCCAACGTCCTGACTTTC
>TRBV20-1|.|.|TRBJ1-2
CSARWGKGPEEGYTF
TGCAGTGCTAGATGGGGCAAGGGGCCTGAGGAGGGCTACACCTTC
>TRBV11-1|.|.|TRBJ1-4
CASSGGSTRGEKLFF
TGTGCCAGCAGTGGTGGTTCCACCAGAGGTGAAAAACTGTTTTTT
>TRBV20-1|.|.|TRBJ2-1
CNHNEALNYNEQFF
TGCAACCACAACGAGGCCCTGAACTACAATGAGCAGTTCTTC
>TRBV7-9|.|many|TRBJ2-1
CASSSLIEQFF
TGTGCCAGCAGCTCTTTGATTGAGCAGTTCTTC
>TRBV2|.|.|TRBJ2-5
CASSEGRGGVDAQYF
TGTGCCAGCAGTGAAGGCCGCGGCGGGGTAGATGCCCAGTACTTC
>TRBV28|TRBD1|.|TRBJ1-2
CAGSSPGAGGSVWEDYGYTF
TGTGCAGGCAGTTCCCCGGGGGCAGGGGGCTCTGTCTGGGAAGACTATGGCTACACCTTC
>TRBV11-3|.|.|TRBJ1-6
CVISFEGNSPLHF
TGTGTCATCAGCTTTGAGGGGAATTCACCCCTCCACTTT
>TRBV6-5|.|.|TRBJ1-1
CASISISSREVFF
TGTGCCAGCATTAGCATTAGTTCTCGGGAAGTTTTCTTT
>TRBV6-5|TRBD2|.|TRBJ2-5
CVSIDTGTAGAQYF
TGTGTCAGCATAGATACCGGGACCGCGGGGGCCCAGTACTTC
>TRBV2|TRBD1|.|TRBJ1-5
CASRQGAVQPQHF
TGTGCCAGCAGACAGGGGGCTGTTCAGCCCCAGCATTTT
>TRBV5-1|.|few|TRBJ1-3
CASSFSNRGNTIYF
TGCGCCAGCAGCTTTTCGAACAGGGGAAACACCATATATTTT
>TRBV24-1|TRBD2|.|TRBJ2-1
CVTSDYNSGSSYNEQFF
TGTGTCACTAGTGATTATAATAGCGGGAGCTCTTACAATGAGCAGTTCTTC
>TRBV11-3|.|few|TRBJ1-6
CTSSPGINSPLHF
TGTACCAGCAGCCCTGGGATTAATTCACCCCTGCACTTT